This T cell receptor beta chain was captured by sequencing in a study of siplizumab effects on memory and regulatory T cells (dated by TCRdb to about 2019). Concerning the study at large: The effect of the anti-CD2 antibody siplizumab on alloreactive T-cell subsets was examined in allogeneic mixed lymphocyte reactions constructed from human PBMCs. What the work shows at the level of the full study, not this receptor alone: Because sequences below about 10^-5 frequency were poorly captured, only a minor fraction of alloreactive clones could be mapped to unstimulated subsets. Of the alloreactive CD4+ clones that could be mapped, the Treg-derived share averaged about 70% with siplizumab compared with around 27% in control reactions. The suppressive function of proliferating Tregs from siplizumab cultures was not functionally confirmed. Compared with memory T cells, unstimulated naive T cells appeared more diverse, and naive cells seemed to make a substantial contribution to the alloresponse. For roughly 75-97% of proliferating CD4+ or CD8+ clones, no naive or memory phenotype could be assigned. The cumulative frequency of alloreactive sequences that could be traced back to unstimulated CD4+ memory T cells was significantly reduced by siplizumab.

On this clone itself: There is no known antigen for this receptor. No much larger clone is present one base from it, and per-base qualities are unavailable.

Preparation of the library involved the immunoSEQ multiplex PCR assay. Each sample had 90,000 to 100,000 TCR templates assayed by the deep sequencing platform. Genomic DNA extracted from sorted T cells was used for TCRbeta CDR3 sequencing. The study's own analysis went as follows. Clonal analysis of TCRbeta CDR3 data was done in the R programming language. Comparing unstimulated samples against CFSE-low samples taken after the reaction was how alloreactive CD4+ and CD8+ clones were defined. Regulatory or non-regulatory origin was assigned to alloreactive CD4+ clones by matching of sequences to sorted unstimulated Treg and non-Treg repertoires. TCRdb's version of the immuneACCESS table is confined to in-frame rearrangements and falls short of the full clone set. An unresolved V gene accounts for under half of the shortfall where checked; the remainder is of unknown origin. V, J and clone size were drawn from that table, and D and trimming were deduced from the DNA. The sample table records 110,000 or so clones; about 93% of these occur just once. In total, the top ten clones hold over 0.15% of the sample.

Sorted unstimulated T cells and proliferating T cells recovered from mixed lymphocyte reactions were subjected to TCRbeta CDR3 sequencing. Fresh whole blood from some ten HLA-typed healthy donors was used as the source from which PBMCs were isolated. To map where alloreactive clones came from, unstimulated CD4+ non-regulatory T cells were FACS-sorted. From its cysteine to its phenylalanine, the CDR3 spans 15 amino acids. Just CDR3 DNA is preserved here, 45 bases in frame from base 1. Trimming removed 0 bases from V and 7 bases from J; the gene matches leave 8 bases unexplained. Per the germline V gene, SNHLY is the CDR1 and FYNNEI is the CDR2.

The V and J genes are TRBV2 and TRBJ2-5, with 7 bases aligning to TRBD2. The receptor comes from a human donor in good health. Sequencing was performed on non-Treg CD4+ T cells sorted from blood. The sample's cell subset or site, from its label and the paper: FACS-sorted unstimulated CD4+ non-regulatory T cells. CDR3 reads: CASSEALPTSVTQYF. In nucleotide form, the sequence is TGTGCCAGCAGTGAAGCACTACCCACTAGCGTGACCCAGTACTTC. With the portions outside the CDR3 filled from the reference TRBV2 and TRBJ2-5 genes, the complete variable region becomes EPEVTQTPSHQVTQMGQEVILRCVPISNHLYFYWYRQILGQKVEFLVSFYNNEISEKSEIFDDQFSVERPDGSNFTLKIRSTKLEDSAMYFCASSEALPTSVTQYFGPGTRLLVL.